The 2 T cell receptor beta chains presented below share a single source sample, sequenced in a study of T-cell memory formation after mild COVID-19 (dated by TCRdb to the early 2020s). Library preparation was by 5' RACE. Sequencing took place on an Illumina NovaSeq 6000. The raw public reads went through TCRdb reprocessing: fastp at Q25, MiXCR clone calling, in-frame beta chains kept. Rows are unified per CDR3 protein, each entry keeping the most common DNA and genes. Here the sample has fewer than 600,000 distinct CDR3 sequences; less than 25% occur a single time. In total, the top ten clones hold approximately 8.4% of the sample. The sample was PBMCs or a T cell subset sorted from them (not recorded which). All receptors come from an adult woman who had mild COVID-19 (a few samples of this study predate the infection). The sample titles of this study are shuffled in the database, so cell type and time point are left out; the donor was told from shared clones.

V is TRBV19 and J is TRBJ1-2; no firm D call. This CDR3 spans 16 amino acids. Per germline, CDR1 LNHDA and CDR2 SQIVND (reference sequence). V dropped 3 bases and J dropped 0 bases, with 14 bases sitting between them. The CDR3 loop reads CASSITFLGSNYGYTF. CDR3 bases: TGTGCCAGTAGTATTACTTTCCTGGGTTCTAACTATGGCTACACCTTC. The variable domain in full, completed from reference TRBV19 and TRBJ1-2, reads DGGITQSPKYLFRKEGQNVTLSCEQNLNHDAMYWYRQDPGQGLRLIYYSQIVNDFQKGDIAEGYSVSREKKESFPLTVTSAQKNPTAFYLCASSITFLGSNYGYTFGSGTRLTVV.

The table lists this clonotype with many counts. The chain has TRBV14 and TRBJ1-2; tentatively, D is TRBD1 (5 bases). The germline V gene has CDR1 SGHDN and CDR2 FVKESK. Deletions cut 1 base from V and 2 bases from J, with 14 bases between. The CDR3 has 16 residues. The CDR3: CASSQGDSLLNYGYTF. The CDR3 bases are TGTGCCAGCAGCCAAGGAGACAGTCTTCTAAACTATGGCTACACCTTC.